This TCR beta chain appears in the sequencing data of a study of blood T cells in healthy people across ages. As to this clonotype: Its matching antigen is unknown.

V shed 0 bases and J shed 0 bases, with 17 bases lying between them. CDR1 is GTSNPN, CDR2 SVGIG, per germline (reference sequence). The CDR3 sequence is 17 residues long. Study-wide points: The recorded TCR beta diversity per million T cells decreased in a roughly linear manner with age.

Together with a sample-barcoded 5' primer, a J-beta primer mix was included in a second PCR lasting about 7 to 12 cycles. Each cDNA molecule was tagged by a template-switch adaptor with 12 random nucleotides. Each CDR3 protein is one row after TCRdb ran MiXCR on the 5' RACE reads. The sample gives around 1,700,000 distinct CDR3 sequences, 28% of which show up once; 7.7% is in the top ten. The chain is built from TRBV30 and TRBJ1-1, with a possible D match to TRBD1 (6 bases). This TCR was recovered from a woman in her twenties or thirties in good health. The sequenced material came from blood. CDR3 DNA sequence: TGTGCCTGGAGTGTCTGGGGGGGCTTAAAGATGAACACTGAAGCTTTCTTT. This codes for CAWSVWGGLKMNTEAFF.